The rows below give T cell receptor beta chains drawn from one sample of a study of blood T cell repertoires in COVID-19. Using immunoSEQ multiplex PCR, the repertoire was profiled, and TCRdb retains in-frame clones only, with some absent. The repertoire holds fewer than 300,000 clones, over 75% seen once, with 1.1% in the top ten. Material: PBMCs or T cells enriched from blood (not recorded which). The receptors derive from a woman aged 25-40 years who had recovered from COVID-19. Both conserved end residues are part of each CDR3. Each record gives: J gene, D gene, clone size, V gene, CDR3 DNA, CDR3 protein. D genes are given only for firm matches. Clone size is given for some rows only: seen once, a few or many times, or a class if the clone is expanded.

TRBJ1-6	TRBD1	.	TRBV7-2	TGTGCCAGCAGCTTAGTTGGACAGGGGAATTCACCCCTCCACTTT	CASSLVGQGNSPLHF
TRBJ2-2	TRBD2	.	TRBV7-2	TGTGCCAGCAGCCCCCAGAGCGGGAGTTCCACCGGGGAGCTGTTTTTT	CASSPQSGSSTGELFF
TRBJ1-5	.	.	TRBV7-8	TGTGCCAGCAGCCCAGGCCTGACCCAGCCCCAGCATTTT	CASSPGLTQPQHF
TRBJ2-7	.	few	TRBV5-6	TGTGCCAGCACCACTGGGGGGACAGTGACCTACGAGCAGTACTTC	CASTTGGTVTYEQYF
TRBJ1-2	TRBD1	once	TRBV20-1	TGCAGTGCTAGTTCAGGGGGCTCGCCTACTAACTATGGCTACACCTTC	CSASSGGSPTNYGYTF
TRBJ1-6	TRBD1	.	TRBV27	TGTGCCAGCAGTTTAGGGGGACAGGGGGGTGTTGATTCACCCCTCCACTTT	CASSLGGQGGVDSPLHF
TRBJ1-5	TRBD1	.	TRBV29-1	TGCAGCGTTAGAGGACAGGGTGGCAATCAGCCCCAGCATTTT	CSVRGQGGNQPQHF
TRBJ2-1	TRBD2	.	TRBV7-3	TGTGCCAGCAGCTTAGGGACTAGCGGGAGTGGTGAGCAGTTCTTC	CASSLGTSGSGEQFF
TRBJ2-7	TRBD2	.	TRBV7-8	TGTGCCAGCAGCCCCCGACTAGCGGGAGCCCAAACTAGCTACGAGCAGTACTTC	CASSPRLAGAQTSYEQYF
TRBJ2-5	.	.	TRBV7-9	TGTGCCAGCAGCCCCCGCAGCCAAGAGACCCAGTACTTC	CASSPRSQETQYF
TRBJ2-2	TRBD2	few	TRBV25-1	TGTGCCAGCAGACCTAGCGGGATCGCCGGGGAGCTGTTTTTT	CASRPSGIAGELFF
TRBJ2-2	TRBD1	once	TRBV9	TGTGCCAGCAGCGACCGGGACAGGGGCACCGGGGAGCTGTTTTTT	CASSDRDRGTGELFF
TRBJ1-2	.	few	TRBV28	TGTGCCAGCAGGGAAGGGACATCCTATGGCTACACCTTC	CASREGTSYGYTF
TRBJ2-7	.	.	TRBV5-1	TGCGCCAGCAGCGAAGGCGGCGGCCCCGAGCAGTACTTC	CASSEGGGPEQYF
TRBJ2-5	.	.	TRBV29-1	TGCAGCGTTGAAGAGGATGGGTGGGGGGTCAAAGAGACCCAGTACTTC	CSVEEDGWGVKETQYF
TRBJ2-7	.	.	TRBV4-3	TGCGCCAGCAGCCGTGACGGGAGAGGCGCCTACGAGCAGTACTTC	CASSRDGRGAYEQYF
TRBJ1-1	TRBD1	once	TRBV6-6	TGTGCCAGCAGCTACACAGGGGCCACTGAAGCTTTCTTT	CASSYTGATEAFF
TRBJ2-5	TRBD2	.	TRBV28	TGTGCCAGCAGTTTTAGTGTTAGCGGGACCGAGACCCAGTACTTC	CASSFSVSGTETQYF
TRBJ2-2	.	.	TRBV29-1	TGCAGCGTTGGAGGGCGGGGCGGGGAGCTGTTTTTT	CSVGGRGGELFF
TRBJ2-2	TRBD2	once	TRBV6-5	TGTGCCAGCAGTTACCAGACTAGCGGGAACACCGGGGAGCTGTTTTTT	CASSYQTSGNTGELFF
TRBJ2-5	TRBD2	.	TRBV3-1/TRBV3-2	TGTGCCAGCAGCCTTGGGAGGGTAGAGACCCAGTACTTC	CASSLGRVETQYF
TRBJ2-7	.	.	TRBV11-1	TGTGCCAGCAGCTTTCCCGGAGGGCCCTACGAGCAGTACTTC	CASSFPGGPYEQYF
TRBJ1-5	TRBD1	.	TRBV7-6	TGTGCCAGCAGCCTACAGGGGAATCAGCCCCAGCATTTT	CASSLQGNQPQHF
TRBJ1-1	TRBD1	.	TRBV2	TGTGCCAGCACCGCCAACCCATTCGGACAGGGGGCCGTGAACACTGAAGCTTTCTTT	CASTANPFGQGAVNTEAFF
TRBJ1-1	TRBD1	.	TRBV9	TGTGCCAGCAGCGTAGAGGGGGCAATGAACACTGAAGCTTTCTTT	CASSVEGAMNTEAFF
TRBJ2-7	TRBD2	.	TRBV9	TGTGCCAGCAGCCTCCACGCGACTAGCGGTAAGACCTACGAGCAGTACTTC	CASSLHATSGKTYEQYF
TRBJ1-6	.	.	TRBV7-2	TGTGCCAGCAGCTTACCCTGGACAGAGAATTCACCCCTCCACTTT	CASSLPWTENSPLHF
TRBJ2-2	TRBD2	.	TRBV19	TGTGCCAGTAGTATCCGACTAGCGGGAGGTACCGGGGAGCTGTTTTTT	CASSIRLAGGTGELFF
TRBJ2-7	.	.	TRBV5-5	TGTGCCAGCAGCTTGAGGGCGGGCCCCTCCTACGAGCAGTACTTC	CASSLRAGPSYEQYF
TRBJ1-5	.	.	TRBV3-1/TRBV3-2	TGTGCCAGCAGCCAAGCCCGGGAATTCAATCAGCCCCAGCATTTT	CASSQAREFNQPQHF
TRBJ2-1	TRBD2	.	TRBV6-5	TGTGCCAGCAGTAACACCGGGGGGGAGCAGTTCTTC	CASSNTGGEQFF
TRBJ2-5	.	once	TRBV3-1/TRBV3-2	TGTGCCATCTCGCGGACTCAAGAGACCCAGTACTTC	CAISRTQETQYF
TRBJ1-5	TRBD1	.	TRBV6-2/TRBV6-3	TGTGCCAGCAGTCACACCGGGACAGGGGGTAGCAATCAGCCCCAGCATTTT	CASSHTGTGGSNQPQHF
TRBJ2-1	.	.	TRBV7-3	TGTGCCAGCAGCTTAAAGGGAGAGAGGCAGTTCTTC	CASSLKGERQFF
TRBJ2-4	.	.	TRBV6-5	TGTGCCAGCAGTCCCAGGGGAGCCAAAAACATTCAGTACTTC	CASSPRGAKNIQYF
TRBJ1-1	TRBD1	.	TRBV14	TGTGCCAGCAGTATACAGGGGGCGGCCACTGAAGCTTTCTTT	CASSIQGAATEAFF
TRBJ2-6	TRBD1	.	TRBV19	TGTGCCAGTAGTGACCGGGACAGGGCCTCCTCTGGGGCCAACGTCCTGACTTTC	CASSDRDRASSGANVLTF
TRBJ2-5	TRBD2	.	TRBV29-1	TGCAGCGTTGAAAGATCTAGCGGGGGGGGAGAGACCCAGTACTTC	CSVERSSGGGETQYF
TRBJ2-2	TRBD2	.	TRBV6-5	TGTGCCAGCAGTTACTCGGGACTAGTGGCCGGGGAGCTGTTTTTT	CASSYSGLVAGELFF
TRBJ1-4	.	.	TRBV18	TGTGCCAGCTCACCCTACACCTTGACAGGATCTAATGAAAAACTGTTTTTT	CASSPYTLTGSNEKLFF
TRBJ2-7	TRBD1	.	TRBV5-4	TGTGCCAGCAGCCACCCCGGGACAGGAATCTCCTACGAGCAGTACTTC	CASSHPGTGISYEQYF
TRBJ2-2	.	.	TRBV10-3	TGTGCCATCAGTGCTGGGGGAGGAGACACCGGGGAGCTGTTTTTT	CAISAGGGDTGELFF
TRBJ2-7	.	.	TRBV27	TGTGCCAGCAGTTTACAGTGGGGAGCCTACGAGCAGTACTTC	CASSLQWGAYEQYF
TRBJ1-6	.	.	TRBV28	TGTGCCAGCAGAACAGGAGTCTGGAATTCACCCCTCCACTTT	CASRTGVWNSPLHF
TRBJ2-7	.	once	TRBV6-5	TGTGCCAGCAGTTACTCGCGCGAGACCTACGAGCAGTACTTC	CASSYSRETYEQYF
TRBJ1-6	.	.	TRBV6-1	TGTGCCAGCAGTGGGTTCGGGAGGGGTTCGGCTCGGGGGATTTCACCCCTCCACTTT	CASSGFGRGSARGISPLHF
TRBJ1-5	.	.	TRBV19	TGTGCCAGTAAGATCGAACTGAGTAGCAATCAGCCCCAGCATTTT	CASKIELSSNQPQHF
TRBJ2-7	TRBD2	.	TRBV2	TGTGCCAGCAGTGAGCTAGCGGGAGGAGCCGAGCAGTACTTC	CASSELAGGAEQYF
TRBJ2-7	.	.	TRBV4-2	TGTGCCAGCAGCAAAGAGGGGCAGGCCTACGAGCAGTACTTC	CASSKEGQAYEQYF
TRBJ2-5	TRBD1	once	TRBV28	TGTGCCAGCAGTACAGGGGGGCCAGAGACCCAGTACTTC	CASSTGGPETQYF
TRBJ2-4	TRBD2	.	TRBV2	TGTGCCAGCCGGACTAGCGGGGGCAAAAACATTCAGTACTTC	CASRTSGGKNIQYF
TRBJ2-2	TRBD1	.	TRBV30	TGTGCCTGGGGTAAAGCTAATACAGGGGCCGGGGAGCTGTTTTTT	CAWGKANTGAGELFF
TRBJ2-1	TRBD2	.	TRBV24-1	TGTGCCACCAGTGATAATAGCGGGAGCTCCTACAATGAGCAGTTCTTC	CATSDNSGSSYNEQFF
TRBJ2-7	TRBD2	.	TRBV5-4	TGTGCCAGCAGCCCAGGACTAGCTGGGAACTCCTACGAGCAGTACTTC	CASSPGLAGNSYEQYF
TRBJ1-5	.	.	TRBV28	TGTGCCAGCACCCCAAGGCGGGGAAACAATCAGCCCCAGCATTTT	CASTPRRGNNQPQHF
TRBJ1-5	TRBD1	.	TRBV18	TGTGCCAGCTCACCCGCGACAGGGAACAATCAGCCCCAGCATTTT	CASSPATGNNQPQHF
TRBJ1-3	.	.	TRBV20-1	TGCAGTGCCAGTCCCTCACAGGGATCGGGAAACACCATATATTTT	CSASPSQGSGNTIYF
TRBJ2-2	TRBD2	once	TRBV9	TGTGCCAGCAGCGTAGGGACTAGCGGATCCACCGGGGAGCTGTTTTTT	CASSVGTSGSTGELFF
TRBJ1-3	.	.	TRBV28	TGTGCCAGCAGTCCCCAGATAAGAGGGTTAAGGAATGGAAACACCATATATTTT	CASSPQIRGLRNGNTIYF